This passage covers 10 T cell receptor beta chains from one sample sequenced in a study of blood T cell repertoires in COVID-19. Sequenced by immunoSEQ multiplex PCR; TCRdb stores in-frame clones only, minus some. Of a few hundred thousand clones listed, less than 90% were seen once; the top ten hold 5.5% to 7.5%. The sample was PBMCs or T cells enriched from blood (not recorded which). The receptors here all came from a woman aged 40-49 years who had recovered from COVID-19.

V gene TRBV19 combines with J gene TRBJ2-4; D is possibly TRBD1 (5 bases). This CDR3 comprises 16 residues. The V and J ends lost 1 base and 0 bases respectively, with 10 bases between them. Germline values: CDR1 LNHDA, CDR2 SQIVND (reference sequence). The CDR3 DNA follows: TGTGCCAGTAGTATAGTATTAGGGGTAGCCAAAAACATTCAGTACTTC. This translates into CASSIVLGVAKNIQYF.

The rearrangement links TRBV10-3 to TRBJ1-1; D is unresolved. Trimming cost V 0 bases and J 4 bases, with 12 bases left between them. CDR3 size: 15 residues. CDR1 and CDR2 (germline): ENHRY, SYGVKD. CDR3: CAISESGVGSTEAFF. The CDR3 nucleotides read TGTGCCATCAGTGAGTCAGGTGTAGGGAGCACTGAAGCTTTCTTT.

The chain combines TRBV28 with TRBJ1-2, with 11 positions matching TRBD1. With V trimmed by 4 bases and J by 8 bases, 9 bases remained unmatched. Germline CDR1 MDHEN, CDR2 SYDVKM. This CDR3 has 15 residues. The DNA for the CDR3 is TGTGCCAGCAGTTCACCCGGGACAGGGGGTTCCGGCTACACCTTC. Protein product: CASSSPGTGGSGYTF.

This clone has only a few counts. The rearrangement uses TRBV9 and TRBJ2-1; TRBD1 matches at 9 bases. With V trimmed by 0 bases and J by 5 bases, 12 bases remained unmatched. Germline lookup yields CDR1 SGDLS and CDR2 YYNGEE. The CDR3 has 18 residues. CDR3 protein: CASSVDYLGTGSHNEQFF. In nucleotides, the CDR3 is TGTGCCAGCAGCGTAGATTATTTAGGGACAGGGAGCCACAATGAGCAGTTCTTC.

V gene TRBV4-1 combines with J gene TRBJ1-5, with 7 bases identical to TRBD1. V was clipped by 1 base and J by 4 bases; unmatched bases: 4. CDR1 MGHRA and CDR2 YSYEKL come from the germline V gene. The CDR3 is made up of 15 amino acids. The CDR3 loop is CASSQANRGNQPQHF. For the CDR3, the DNA is TGCGCCAGCAGCCAAGCGAACAGGGGAAATCAGCCCCAGCATTTT.

CDR3 DNA: TGTGCCAGCAGCTCGATCAGGACAGGGGGTTCCTACGAGCAGTACTTC. This sequence encodes CASSSIRTGGSYEQYF. The chain has TRBV7-9 and TRBJ2-7; TRBD1 matches at 10 bases. The CDR3 has 16 amino acids. V was clipped by 4 bases and J by 1 base; unmatched bases: 7. CDR1 is SEHNR and CDR2 is FQNEAQ in the germline V gene (reference sequence). Full variable domain (missing parts from reference TRBV7-9 and TRBJ2-7): DTGVSQNPRHKITKRGQNVTFRCDPISEHNRLYWYRQTLGQGPEFLTYFQNEAQLEKSRLLSDRFSAERPKGSFSTLEIQRTEQGDSAMYLCASSSIRTGGSYEQYFGPGTRLTVT.

This rearrangement joins TRBV27 to TRBJ1-6, with D possibly TRBD1 on 6 matching bases. The V end was cut by 5 bases, the J end by 10 bases, with 12 bases between. The CDR3 is 13 amino acids. Germline V gene lookup returns CDR1 MNHEY and CDR2 SMNVEV (reference sequence). In DNA form, the CDR3 reads TGTGCCAGCAGTAAGGGGCAGGGGTCACCCCTCCACTTT. Translated: CASSKGQGSPLHF.

The chain is built from TRBV11-2 and TRBJ2-2; 10 bases map to TRBD2. Germline V gene lookup returns CDR1 SGHAT and CDR2 FQNNGV. V trimming: 3 bases; J trimming: 4 bases; junction bases outside the gene matches: 2. The CDR3 is 15 residues long. The CDR3 DNA reads TGTGCCAGCAGCTTCCTAGCGGGAGCCACCGGGGAGCTGTTTTTT. It encodes CASSFLAGATGELFF.

This clone showed up just once. The rearrangement joins TRBV19 to TRBJ2-1; no clear D gene. Between the trimmed V and J ends, which lost 3 bases and 5 bases, there was a span of 11 bases. The CDR3 consists of 14 residues. Germline values: CDR1 LNHDA, CDR2 SQIVND (reference sequence). CDR3 loop: CASSIPDSDNEQFF. In DNA, the CDR3 is TGTGCCAGTAGTATCCCCGACTCGGACAATGAGCAGTTCTTC.

The CDR3 nucleotides read TGTGCCAGCAGCTTAAGGGGTGACAGTAATGAAAAACTGTTTTTT. Translated: CASSLRGDSNEKLFF. This chain joins TRBV7-2 and TRBJ1-4, with D perhaps TRBD1 (5 bases). The CDR3 totals 15 residues. CDR1 is SGHTA and CDR2 is FQGNSA in the germline V gene. The V end lost 2 bases, the J end lost 4 bases, and 11 bases lay between the germline ends.